A single T cell receptor beta chain is shown here with its context. This entry comes from a study of blood T cells in healthy people across ages. PCR was performed a second time for about 7 to 11 cycles using a sample-barcoded 5' primer and a J-beta primer mix. TCRdb re-derived calls from the 5' RACE reads in MiXCR, one entry per CDR3 protein. The top ten hold approximately 23% of the sample, which has roughly 800,000 distinct CDR3 sequences, roughly 60% seen once. The authors drew around 9.4 milliliters of peripheral blood from each donor. Germline-derived CDR1 and CDR2 are MDHEN and SYDVKM. The CDR3 is 18 residues long. V lost 4 bases to trimming and J lost 0 bases; unmatched junction nucleotides: 10.

V is TRBV28 and J is TRBJ2-1; TRBD2 agrees at 9 bases. The specimen sequenced was blood. The TCR comes from a man aged 30-40 years in good health. DNA for the CDR3: TGTGCCAGCAGTTACCTGGCGGGAGGGTCCAGCTCCTACAATGAGCAGTTCTTC. Translated, it gives CASSYLAGGSSSYNEQFF.